This entry lists 28 T cell receptor beta chains sequenced from one sample in a study of T-cell memory formation after mild COVID-19. TCRdb used MiXCR to reprocess the 5' RACE reads, holding one entry per CDR3 protein. The sample has around 300,000 distinct CDR3 sequences, around 15% seen once; the top ten hold 22%. Sequencing was done on a sample of PBMCs or a T cell subset sorted from them (not recorded which). The receptors come from a man between 18 and 35 years old who had mild COVID-19 (a few samples of this study predate the infection). Cell type and time point are not known.

V gene TRBV7-3 combines with J gene TRBJ1-1, with 8 bases lining up with TRBD1. CDR3 length equals 13 residues. Germline V gene sequence: CDR1 SGHTA, CDR2 FQGTGA. Losses at the gene ends were 5 bases for V and 4 bases for J; bases not matched to a gene: 3. CDR3 coding DNA: TGTGCCAGCAGCATTACAGGGGGCACTGAAGCTTTCTTT. Translated, it gives CASSITGGTEAFF.

This clonotype came up a few times. V usage is TRBV4-1 and J usage is TRBJ2-5; TRBD2 matches at 8 bases. V shed 0 bases, J shed 4 bases, and the junction held 13 bases outside the gene matches. There are 18 residues in the CDR3. Germline CDR1 and CDR2: MGHRA and YSYEKL. CDR3 DNA: TGCGCCAGCAGCCAAGAGTCGTTCGGCGGGGGGTACCGAGAGACCCAGTACTTC. Translated: CASSQESFGGGYRETQYF.

V usage is TRBV7-8 and J usage is TRBJ1-5; D unclear. This CDR3 has 16 amino acids. V was clipped by 2 bases and J by 1 base, with 12 bases between them. The germline V gene has CDR1 SGHVS and CDR2 FQNEAQ. CDR3 nucleotides: TGTGCCAGCAGCTTATATGAGGGATCCAGCAATCAGCCCCAGCATTTT. The encoded protein is CASSLYEGSSNQPQHF.

Only a few counts were recorded for this clonotype. The gene calls are TRBV4-1 and TRBJ1-6, with a tentative D call TRBD1 (5 bases). Germline CDR1 and CDR2: MGHRA and YSYEKL. Deletions cut 3 bases from V and 7 bases from J, with 16 bases between. The CDR3 has 16 residues. The CDR3 DNA follows: TGCGCCAGCAGCCACCGGGACTGGGAAAGCAATTCACCCCTCCACTTT. Residues: CASSHRDWESNSPLHF.

The rearrangement uses TRBV6-2 or TRBV6-3 and TRBJ1-1; a weak D match, TRBD1 (5 bases). V was clipped by 5 bases and J by 1 base, with 20 bases between them. The CDR3 consists of 17 residues. Germline V gene data show CDR1 as MNHEY and CDR2 as SVGEGT. For the CDR3, the DNA is TGTGCCAGCAGTCAATCCCCCGTAATGACAGAGAACACTGAAGCTTTCTTT. This gives the protein CASSQSPVMTENTEAFF.

J is TRBJ1-5 and V is TRBV20-1; TRBD1 might be the D (5 bases). CDR1 is DFQATT and CDR2 is SNEGSKA in the germline V gene (reference sequence). V gave up 5 bases and J gave up 9 bases, with 17 bases separating them. The CDR3 runs 13 residues. The CDR3 nucleotides read TGCAGTGCTGGGAAGACGGGTGGGGGGCCCCAGCATTTT. Translating it yields CSAGKTGGGPQHF.

This clonotype was counted only a few times. This chain uses TRBV3-1 with TRBJ2-3; the D is unclear. CDR1 is LGHDT, CDR2 YNNKEL, per germline (reference sequence). Trimming pared 1 base from V and 1 base from J, leaving 6 bases between. There are 14 residues in the CDR3. The CDR3 spells CASSQVVGTDTQYF. For the CDR3, the DNA is TGTGCCAGCAGCCAAGTTGTGGGCACAGATACGCAGTATTTT.

This rearrangement joins TRBV29-1 to TRBJ2-1, with a tentative D call TRBD2 (6 bases). Trimming left V 6 bases short and J 2 bases short, with 14 bases between. Germline CDR1 SQVTM, CDR2 ANQGSEA. CDR3 length equals 14 residues. The CDR3 loop is CSVGGGLTYNEQFF. CDR3 bases: TGCAGCGTGGGGGGTGGTCTGACCTACAATGAGCAGTTCTTC.

The chain couples TRBV15 to TRBJ1-1; D uncertain. V lost 0 bases and J 4 bases, leaving 18 bases between the germline ends. Per the germline V gene, CDR1 is LNHNV and CDR2 is YYDKDF (reference sequence). CDR3 length equals 17 residues. The CDR3 DNA reads as TGTGCCACCAGCAGAGATTTGCTCGTCGGGGAGGGCACTGAAGCTTTCTTT. Translating it yields CATSRDLLVGEGTEAFF.

CDR3 nucleotides: TGCAGTGCTAGCCCCCTAGGTGGAGAGGGGGGCTACACCTTC. It codes for CSASPLGGEGGYTF. The chain uses TRBV20-1 and TRBJ1-2; possibly TRBD1 for D (5 bases). The CDR3 has 14 residues. With 3 bases removed from V and 8 bases from J, the gap between germline ends came to 19 bases. The germline V gene has CDR1 DFQATT and CDR2 SNEGSKA (reference sequence).

This clonotype was found a few times. CDR3 sequence reads: CASSYGTPYSNQPQHF. CDR3 DNA sequence: TGTGCCAGCAGTTATGGGACACCTTATAGCAATCAGCCCCAGCATTTT. The chain joins TRBV6-2 or TRBV6-3 to TRBJ1-5; D may be TRBD1 (6 bases). V was shortened by 3 bases and J by 0 bases, with 12 bases between the two germline ends. The CDR3 consists of 16 residues. Germline-derived CDR1 and CDR2 are MNHEY and SVGEGT.

This clonotype appeared many times. V is TRBV11-2 and J is TRBJ1-1; D uncertain. Germline loops: CDR1 SGHAT, CDR2 FQNNGV. The CDR3 contains 13 residues. The V end lost 6 bases, the J end lost 1 base, and 9 bases lay between the germline ends. The CDR3 here is CASSLLGNTEAFF. As DNA, the CDR3 is TGTGCCAGCAGTTTGTTAGGGAACACTGAAGCTTTCTTT.

The table lists this clonotype with a few counts. This sequence joins TRBV4-3 and TRBJ2-7; a weak D match, TRBD1 (5 bases). Trimming took off 0 bases at V and 5 bases at J, with 14 bases between the two ends. Germline V CDR1 and CDR2: LGHNA, YSLEER. This CDR3 spans 15 amino acids. CDR3 nucleotides: TGCGCCAGCAGCCAAGAGGGAAGGGGTTCGAACGAGCAGTACTTC. Encoded protein: CASSQEGRGSNEQYF.

V gene TRBV4-1 combines with J gene TRBJ1-1, with a possible D match to TRBD1 (6 bases). Trimming pared 4 bases from V and 0 bases from J, leaving 15 bases between. The germline V gene has CDR1 MGHRA and CDR2 YSYEKL. The CDR3 has 16 residues. DNA for the CDR3: TGCGCCAGCAGCCTTCCACAGGGAACCATGAACACTGAAGCTTTCTTT. It encodes CASSLPQGTMNTEAFF.

The CDR3 nucleotides are TGCGCCAGCAGCCAAGCCGGGGGGGCGGATACGCAGTATTTT. Translation: CASSQAGGADTQYF. V gene TRBV4-3 combines with J gene TRBJ2-3; the match to TRBD2 covers 8 bases. Trimming cost V 1 base and J 6 bases; bases outside gene matches: 3. Germline V gene sequence: CDR1 LGHNA, CDR2 YSLEER. CDR3 length equals 14 residues.

This clonotype has only a few counts. The rearrangement uses TRBV7-9 and TRBJ2-5; D ambiguous. Germline values: CDR1 SEHNR, CDR2 FQNEAQ (reference sequence). The V gene lost 1 base and the J gene lost 7 bases, with 7 bases spanning the gap. The CDR3 loop spans 12 amino acids. The CDR3 DNA sequence: TGTGCCAGCAGCTTAGATACGAGGACCCAGTACTTC. Its protein is CASSLDTRTQYF.

This clonotype has a handful of counts. The rearrangement links TRBV2 to TRBJ1-3; D perhaps matches TRBD1 (5 bases). Deletions cut 7 bases from V and 0 bases from J, with 10 bases between. Looked up from germline, CDR1 is SNHLY and CDR2 is FYNNEI. The length of the CDR3 is 14 residues. The CDR3 loop reads CASIQGYSGNTIYF. In nucleotides, the CDR3 is TGTGCCAGCATTCAGGGTTACTCTGGAAACACCATATATTTT.

This clonotype turned up a few times. The CDR3 here is CASSQERAGYNEQFF. CDR3 DNA: TGCGCCAGCAGCCAAGAGCGGGCTGGATACAATGAGCAGTTCTTC. This chain links TRBV4-3 with TRBJ2-1, with TRBD2 as a possible D gene (5 bases). This CDR3 is built from 15 residues. The germline V gene encodes CDR1 LGHNA and CDR2 YSLEER. The germline V and J ends were trimmed by 0 bases and 4 bases, with 10 bases remaining between them.

CDR3 sequence (DNA): TGTGCCAGTAGGAAGACTAGCTCTGGGGCCAACGTCCTGACTTTC. Protein: CASRKTSSGANVLTF. The rearrangement joins TRBV19 to TRBJ2-6; D possibly corresponds to TRBD2 (6 bases). The V end was cut by 6 bases, the J end by 0 bases, with 9 bases between. The CDR3 spans 15 residues. Germline V CDR1 and CDR2: LNHDA, SQIVND (reference sequence).

The V call is TRBV19, the J call TRBJ2-7; D gene ambiguous. V was trimmed by 7 bases and J by 0 bases, leaving 10 bases between them. Germline CDR1 and CDR2: LNHDA and SQIVND (reference sequence). The CDR3 runs 13 residues. The CDR3, as DNA: TGTGCCAGTAAAAAGCTGAGCTCCTACGAGCAGTACTTC. This translates into CASKKLSSYEQYF.

This clonotype has only a few counts. The rearrangement uses TRBV9 and TRBJ2-5; D is ambiguous. Germline CDR1 and CDR2: SGDLS and YYNGEE. CDR3 length: 14 amino acids. Trimming stripped 5 bases from V and 2 bases from J, with 13 bases between. The CDR3 sequence is CASSSSSRQETQYF. The CDR3 DNA follows: TGTGCCAGCAGTTCCTCGTCGCGTCAAGAGACCCAGTACTTC.

This clonotype was seen a few times. The chain uses TRBV4-1 and TRBJ2-3; TRBD1 might be the D (5 bases). V was pared by 4 bases and J by 6 bases, with 14 bases between. Germline assignment: CDR1 MGHRA and CDR2 YSYEKL. This CDR3 comprises 14 residues. The CDR3 DNA follows: TGCGCCAGCAGCCCAAGGGGCATCTGGGATACGCAGTATTTT. Protein product: CASSPRGIWDTQYF.

Only a few counts were recorded for this clonotype. The J gene is TRBJ2-2, the V gene TRBV20-1; D ambiguous. V lost 3 bases and J 5 bases, leaving 10 bases between the germline ends. Germline V lookup: CDR1 DFQATT, CDR2 SNEGSKA (reference sequence). CDR3 length: 13 residues. The CDR3 here is CSARDVGTGELFF. For the CDR3, the DNA is TGCAGTGCTAGGGATGTGGGGACCGGGGAGCTGTTTTTT.

In this sample, this clonotype turned up a few times. Germline is not matched at one junction end, which may reflect a read error. The chain is built from TRBV4-1 and TRBJ2-1; D remains unclear. This CDR3 spans 13 amino acids. The germline gives CDR1 MGHRA, CDR2 YSYEKL. CDR3 in DNA: TGCGCCAGCAGCCAAGTTTCCTACGATGAGCAGTTCTTC. Its translation: CASSQVSYDEQFF.

This clonotype was found a few times. V is TRBV5-1 and J is TRBJ1-6; TRBD1 matches at 10 bases. The germline V gene encodes CDR1 SGHRS and CDR2 YFSETQ. CDR3 length: 15 amino acids. Trimming removed 4 bases from V and 7 bases from J; junction bases left unmatched: 5. CDR3: CASSRGQGVNSPLHF. CDR3 bases: TGCGCCAGCAGCCGCGGACAGGGGGTGAATTCACCCCTCCACTTT.

This clonotype occurred a few times. J is TRBJ2-3 and V is TRBV11-2; D assignment may be TRBD1 or TRBD2 (5 bases each). Germline loops: CDR1 SGHAT, CDR2 FQNNGV. V was pared by 2 bases and J by 7 bases, with 22 bases between. The CDR3 sequence is 17 residues long. The CDR3 DNA sequence: TGTGCCAGCAGCTTACGGGTTGGGGACGTGACACCTTATACGCAGTATTTT. Translation gives CASSLRVGDVTPYTQYF. The full variable domain, with the rest looked up from reference TRBV11-2 and TRBJ2-3, is EAGVAQSPRYKIIEKRQSVAFWCNPISGHATLYWYQQILGQGPKLLIQFQNNGVVDDSQLPKDRFSAERLKGVDSTLKIQPAKLEDSAVYLCASSLRVGDVTPYTQYFGPGTRLTVL.

The chain is built from TRBV5-8 and TRBJ1-1; 7 nucleotides align to TRBD1. With 8 bases clipped from V and 11 bases from J, the junction kept 9 bases outside the gene matches. Germline CDR1 and CDR2: SGHTS and YDEGEE. This CDR3 has 11 residues. CDR3 nucleotide sequence: TGTGCCAGTCTCAGGGGGGGGCCGGCTTTCTTT. Protein: CASLRGGPAFF. Complete variable domain (other parts from reference TRBV5-8 and TRBJ1-1): EAGVTQSPTHLIKTRGQQATLRCSPISGHTSVYWYQQALGLGLQFLLWYDEGEERNRGNFPPRFSGRQFPNYSSELNVNALELEDSALYLCASLRGGPAFFGQGTRLTVV.

The chain carries TRBV6-5 and TRBJ2-1, with 7 bases that match TRBD2. Germline V gene data show CDR1 as MNHEY and CDR2 as SVGAGI. The junction had 12 bases not matched to a gene; V was cut back by 6 bases and J by 7 bases. CDR3 length equals 15 residues. CDR3 sequence reads: CASSSAASGRNEQFF. The CDR3 region has the DNA TGTGCCAGCAGCTCGGCGGCTAGCGGAAGGAATGAGCAGTTCTTC.